This is a list of T cell receptor beta chains from one sample in a study of metastatic and nonmetastatic thyroid tumors. TCRdb used MiXCR to call clones anew from the PCR reads. Counted here are about 92,000 clones, about 15% occurring once; the ten biggest clones make up around 3.3%. Sequencing was done on a sample of blood. These receptors were taken from a female donor with papillary thyroid cancer or a benign thyroid nodule (not recorded which). Some clones in this sample may be carry-over from other donors' samples. Each CDR3 is given with its conserved first and last residue. The D gene is left open where the match is weak. Clone size appears in some rows only: once, few, many, or a class for an expanded clone.

v_gene	abundance	j_gene	d_gene	CDR3nt	CDR3aa
TRBV18	.	TRBJ2-3	.	TGTGCCAGCTCACCGTTGCCAGGCGACACAGATACACAGTACTTT	CASSPLPGDTDTQYF
TRBV10-3	many	TRBJ1-2	TRBD1	TGTGCCATCAGCCAAACAGGGGGGGATGGCTACACCTTC	CAISQTGGDGYTF
TRBV24-1	few	TRBJ2-1	.	TGTGCCATCTCCCCGGGATCACGATACAATGAGCAGTTCTTC	CAISPGSRYNEQFF
TRBV13	many	TRBJ2-2	.	TGTGCCAGCAGCTTTGCTTCAACCGGGGAGCTGTTTTTT	CASSFASTGELFF
TRBV12-3/TRBV12-4	few	TRBJ2-5	TRBD1	TGTGCCAGCAGTTTTGCAGGGGGCTCCCTGGATACCCAGTACTTC	CASSFAGGSLDTQYF
TRBV19	many	TRBJ1-5	.	TGTGCCAGTAGTATAGTTGGGGGGCAGGGGCCCCAGCATTTT	CASSIVGGQGPQHF
TRBV20-1	once	TRBJ1-1	.	TGCAGTGCTAGAGGTGATGGCAGGGATACTGAAGCTTTCTTT	CSARGDGRDTEAFF
TRBV29-1	many	TRBJ1-2	TRBD1	TGCAGCGCAGCAGGGGGCTCTTCTAACTATGGCTACACCTTC	CSAAGGSSNYGYTF
TRBV6-1	few	TRBJ2-1	.	TGTGCCAGCAGTGAAGTGAGCCAGGGGGGAGAAAATGAGCAGTTCTTC	CASSEVSQGGENEQFF
TRBV10-2	many	TRBJ2-1	TRBD2	TGCGCCAGCAGCGATGGACTAGCGGGCTCCTACAATGAGCAGTTCTTC	CASSDGLAGSYNEQFF
TRBV18	.	TRBJ1-5	.	TGTGCCAGCTCAGGGGGGACGGGACAGCCCCAGCATTTT	CASSGGTGQPQHF
TRBV15	many	TRBJ2-1	.	TGTGCCACCAGCAGGGAACCTAGGGCTGAGCAGTTCTTC	CATSREPRAEQFF
TRBV6-2/TRBV6-3	many	TRBJ2-1	TRBD2	TGTGCCAGCAGCCCACCCCCGGGGACTCGGGGGGAGTACAATGAGCAGTTCTTC	CASSPPPGTRGEYNEQFF
TRBV29-1	many	TRBJ1-2	.	TGCAGCGTTGGGGATACGAGGAACTATGGCTACACCTTC	CSVGDTRNYGYTF
TRBV6-2/TRBV6-3	many	TRBJ1-5	.	TGTGCCAGCAGTTACGTTGGTAGGGGCTTGGGCGGCAATCAGCTCCAGCATTTT	CASSYVGRGLGGNQLQHF
TRBV27	few	TRBJ2-7	.	TGTGCCAGCAGTTTCGAGGGGCCATCCTACGAGCATTACTTC	CASSFEGPSYEHYF
TRBV3-1	.	TRBJ1-2	.	TGTGCCAGCAGCCAAGTGGGGGGGACTGGCGGCACCTTC	CASSQVGGTGGTF
TRBV2	many	TRBJ1-5	.	TGTGCCAGCCGTAGTGGTCTTGGCAATCAGCCCCAGCATTTT	CASRSGLGNQPQHF
TRBV20-1	many	TRBJ1-6	TRBD1	TGCAGTGTTCAGACAGGGACGGAAAATTCACCCCTCCACTTT	CSVQTGTENSPLHF
TRBV5-5	many	TRBJ1-5	.	TGTGCCAGCAGCGGAGGGGTAAGCAATCAGCCCCAGCATTTT	CASSGGVSNQPQHF
TRBV7-8	.	TRBJ2-2	.	TGTGCCAGCAGCACCAGTCCCGACCTGAACACCGGTGAGCCGTTTTTT	CASSTSPDLNTGEPFF
TRBV6-1	few	TRBJ2-3	TRBD2	TGTGCCATTCCCTCTAGCGGGGGGGCAGATACGCAGTATTTT	CAIPSSGGADTQYF
TRBV5-1	many	TRBJ1-1	TRBD1	TGCGCCAGCAGACCCGGACAGGGGATGAACACTGAAGCTTTCTTT	CASRPGQGMNTEAFF
TRBV25-1	.	TRBJ1-5	.	TGTGCCAGCAGTTATCGGGGGGGGGGGGAAGGAGGTCAGCCCCAGCATTTT	CASSYRGGGEGGQPQHF
TRBV28	many	TRBJ2-1	.	TGTGCCAGCAATTTTGGAACCCAGCCGTACAATGAGCAGTTCTTC	CASNFGTQPYNEQFF
TRBV3-1	many	TRBJ1-2	.	TGTGCCAGCAGCCAGAGGGGGGCGGATCGAAGCTACACCTTC	CASSQRGADRSYTF
TRBV20-1	many	TRBJ1-6	.	TGCAGTGCTAGCGGTGGGGCGCTCCCTAATAATTCACCCCTCCACTTT	CSASGGALPNNSPLHF
TRBV5-5	.	TRBJ2-3	.	TGTGCCAGCAGCCCGATCGACGGTGGTAGGGGGGCGCAGTATTTT	CASSPIDGGRGAQYF
TRBV20-1	many	TRBJ1-1	.	TGCAGTGCCCAGACAGGAGTACACACTGAAGCTTTCTTT	CSAQTGVHTEAFF
TRBV4-1	.	TRBJ2-5	TRBD1	TGCGCCAGCAGGTGTCCCAGACAGGGGGTAGAGACCCAGTACTTC	CASRCPRQGVETQYF
TRBV5-1	many	TRBJ2-3	TRBD2	TGCGCCAGCAGCTTTGGCGGGGGGGCGCGGACAGATACGCAGTATTTT	CASSFGGGARTDTQYF
TRBV6-4	many	TRBJ2-2	.	TGTGCCAGCAGTGCCTCTGGCACCGGGGAGCTGTTTTTT	CASSASGTGELFF
TRBV2	.	TRBJ2-5	TRBD2	TGTGCCAGCAGCCGTACACTAGCGGGGGGGCCGGAGGAGACCCAGTACTTC	CASSRTLAGGPEETQYF
TRBV20-1	many	TRBJ2-2	TRBD1	TGCAGTGCTAGAAATACACAGGGGTGGGCCGGGGAGCTGTTTTTT	CSARNTQGWAGELFF
TRBV20-1	many	TRBJ1-2	.	TGCAGTGCTACTGACCCATTAACGGGGGGCGCGTATGGCTACACCTTC	CSATDPLTGGAYGYTF
TRBV6-1	.	TRBJ2-5	TRBD2	TGTGCCAGCAGACCGCCTGGCGGGAGTGAGGGGACCCAGTACTTC	CASRPPGGSEGTQYF
TRBV7-2	many	TRBJ2-1	TRBD1	TGTGCCAGCAGCTTACCCCCGGGACAGGCCAATGAGCAGTTCTTC	CASSLPPGQANEQFF
TRBV4-2	.	TRBJ2-3	TRBD2	TGTGCCAGCAGCCTCGCGGGGGGGCCGGCGGCTGAAGATACGCAGTATTTT	CASSLAGGPAAEDTQYF
TRBV20-1	many	TRBJ1-1	.	TGCAGTGCTAGAGAGTCGACGGGGTTGAACACTGAAGCTTTCTTT	CSARESTGLNTEAFF
TRBV13	many	TRBJ1-5	.	TGTGCCAGCAGCTTATGGGCAGATAGGAGTCAGCCCCAGCATTTT	CASSLWADRSQPQHF
TRBV3-1	many	TRBJ1-2	TRBD1	TGTGCGGTTGGGGAAGCGACAGGGGCATATGGCTACACCTTC	CAVGEATGAYGYTF
TRBV29-1	many	TRBJ2-3	.	TGCAGCGTTGATTGGGGCGATACGCAGTATTTT	CSVDWGDTQYF
TRBV28	few	TRBJ2-7	TRBD1	TGTGCCAACAGTTTTCCCTTATCATTTGGACAGGATGATACCTACGAGCAGTACTTC	CANSFPLSFGQDDTYEQYF
TRBV6-1	many	TRBJ2-7	TRBD2	TGTGCCAGCAGTGAACGGCTAGCGGGGGACGAGCAGTACTTC	CASSERLAGDEQYF
TRBV20-1	many	TRBJ2-2	TRBD2	TGCAGTGCTAGAGATCCCAGCGGGGGGGACGCCGGGGAGCTGTTTTTT	CSARDPSGGDAGELFF
TRBV6-1	few	TRBJ2-2	.	TGTGCCAGCACGGACGGGCGATACACCGGGGAGCTGTTTTTT	CASTDGRYTGELFF